This T cell receptor beta chain derives from a study of identical twins. This CDR3 contains 16 residues. From germline, CDR1 is LGHNA and CDR2 YSLEER. V lost 0 bases and J 9 bases, leaving 21 bases between the germline ends. Healthy Caucasian individuals made up all the donors. TCRdb called the 5' RACE reads again in MiXCR, with one record for every CDR3 protein. The sample holds 420,000 or so distinct CDR3 sequences; roughly 18% are singletons and the top ten take 12%. Input material: naive T cells sorted from blood. The rearrangement joins TRBV4-3 to TRBJ2-7; perhaps D is TRBD1 or TRBD2 (7 bases each). This receptor was taken from a man over 45 in good health. The CDR3 loop reads CASSQDLGRGGVGQYF. As DNA, the CDR3 is TGCGCCAGCAGCCAAGACCTAGGCAGGGGGGGAGTTGGGCAGTACTTC.